This passage covers 24 T cell receptor beta chains from one sample sequenced in a study of blood T cells in healthy people across ages. A sample-barcoded 5' primer and a J-beta primer mix were used in a second PCR of about 7 to 12 cycles. TCRdb re-derived calls from the 5' RACE reads in MiXCR, one entry per CDR3 protein. The sample holds around 1,000,000 distinct CDR3 sequences, 35% to 40% seen once. Material for sequencing was blood. Receptors originate from a young man in good health.

This clonotype showed up just a few times. At one end the junction does not follow the germline gene, possibly because of a read error. The chain employs TRBV5-1 and TRBJ1-6, with TRBD1 as a possible D gene (5 bases). Germline CDR1 and CDR2: SGHRS and YFSETQ. This CDR3 spans 13 amino acids. CDR3 sequence (DNA): TGCGCCAGCAGCTTACAGGAAAATTCACCCCCCCACTTT. Translated, it gives CASSLQENSPPHF.

This clonotype was recorded a few times. The chain combines TRBV4-2 with TRBJ2-1; 9 positions agree with TRBD2. From germline, CDR1 is LGHNA and CDR2 YNFKEQ. Trimming at V came to 0 bases and at J to 0 bases, leaving 3 bases not matched to a gene. The CDR3 totals 17 residues. CDR3 sequence: CASSQDDSGSSYNEQFF. The CDR3 DNA is TGTGCCAGCAGCCAAGATGATAGCGGGAGCTCCTACAATGAGCAGTTCTTC.

The CDR3 DNA reads as TGTGCCAGCAGCTTATCAGATGTCGGCTACACCTTC. Translated, it gives CASSLSDVGYTF. The chain uses TRBV7-9 and TRBJ1-2; no definite D call. Germline values: CDR1 SEHNR, CDR2 FQNEAQ (reference sequence). V lost 2 bases, J lost 8 bases, and 9 bases lay in between. The CDR3 runs to 12 residues.

This clonotype was observed a handful of times. The V gene is TRBV7-9, the J gene TRBJ1-6; D remains unclear. V gave up 5 bases and J gave up 10 bases, with 18 bases separating them. Germline-derived CDR1 and CDR2 are SEHNR and FQNEAQ (reference sequence). This CDR3 has 15 residues. The CDR3 spells CASSPSAVQNSPLHF. Here the CDR3 DNA reads TGTGCCAGCAGCCCCTCCGCGGTCCAAAACTCACCCCTCCACTTT. The variable domain in full, completed from reference TRBV7-9 and TRBJ1-6, reads DTGVSQNPRHKITKRGQNVTFRCDPISEHNRLYWYRQTLGQGPEFLTYFQNEAQLEKSRLLSDRFSAERPKGSFSTLEIQRTEQGDSAMYLCASSPSAVQNSPLHFGNGTRLTVT.

The chain combines TRBV7-3 with TRBJ2-5; 13 nucleotides line up with TRBD2. CDR1 and CDR2 from the germline V gene are SGHTA and FQGTGA. The CDR3 contains 14 residues. V lost 4 bases to trimming and J lost 11 bases; unmatched junction nucleotides: 7. The CDR3 here is CASSSGLAGYKQYF. CDR3 nucleotide sequence: TGTGCCAGCAGCTCGGGACTAGCGGGGTATAAGCAGTACTTC.

The chain has TRBV3-1 and TRBJ2-3, with a weak D call TRBD1 (6 bases). V was shortened by 1 base and J by 3 bases, with 14 bases between the two germline ends. The germline CDR1 and CDR2 sequences are LGHDT and YNNKEL (reference sequence). CDR3 size: 16 residues. CDR3 in amino acids: CASSQGGQARTDTQYF. The CDR3 region has the DNA TGTGCCAGCAGCCAAGGGGGGCAGGCGCGTACAGATACGCAGTATTTT.

V gene TRBV11-2 combines with J gene TRBJ1-5; D possibly corresponds to TRBD1 (5 bases). Germline CDR1 and CDR2: SGHAT and FQNNGV. Trimming left V 4 bases short and J 6 bases short, with 13 bases between. CDR3 length: 14 residues. CDR3 loop: CASSYTGEGQPQHF. The CDR3 DNA follows: TGTGCCAGCAGCTACACGGGGGAAGGTCAGCCCCAGCATTTT.

The J gene is TRBJ2-3, the V gene TRBV3-1, with 16 bases matching TRBD2. Germline loops: CDR1 LGHDT, CDR2 YNNKEL (reference sequence). The J segment lost 2 bases and the V segment lost 0 bases, leaving 8 bases of the junction unmatched. The CDR3 extends over 20 amino acids. Here the CDR3 DNA reads TGTGCCAGCAGCCAAGAGAGTCCCGGGACTAGCGGGGGGGACACAGATACGCAGTATTTT. The encoded protein is CASSQESPGTSGGDTDTQYF.

This clonotype showed up just a few times. The rearrangement uses TRBV11-2 and TRBJ1-4, with D hard to call. With 4 bases removed from V and 5 bases from J, the gap between germline ends came to 11 bases. The CDR3 extends over 14 amino acids. CDR1 SGHAT and CDR2 FQNNGV come from the germline V gene. The CDR3 DNA follows: TGTGCCAGCAGCTCGAGGGCAGCAAATGAAAAACTGTTTTTT. Protein product: CASSSRAANEKLFF. The full variable domain, with the rest looked up from reference TRBV11-2 and TRBJ1-4, is EAGVAQSPRYKIIEKRQSVAFWCNPISGHATLYWYQQILGQGPKLLIQFQNNGVVDDSQLPKDRFSAERLKGVDSTLKIQPAKLEDSAVYLCASSSRAANEKLFFGSGTQLSVL.

This clonotype was recorded only once. The V and J genes are TRBV5-1 and TRBJ1-4; D unresolved. CDR1 and CDR2 from the germline V gene are SGHRS and YFSETQ. V lost 3 bases to trimming and J lost 0 bases, with 15 bases between them. This CDR3 has 17 amino acids. The CDR3 nucleotides are TGCGCCAGCAGCTCGGGTCCGCGCCTTGCAACTAATGAAAAACTGTTTTTT. Amino acid sequence: CASSSGPRLATNEKLFF.

V is TRBV7-9 and J is TRBJ1-6; D unresolved. CDR3 length equals 12 residues. Germline assignment: CDR1 SEHNR and CDR2 FQNEAQ (reference sequence). The ends were cut back, 9 bases at V and 7 bases at J, with 10 bases in the middle. CDR3 sequence (DNA): TGTGCCAGTCGGCCGGGGAATTCACCCCTCCACTTT. Encoded protein: CASRPGNSPLHF.

Note on this clonotype: This sequence may be a read error, since a much larger clone differs from it by one base. V usage is TRBV12-3 or TRBV12-4 and J usage is TRBJ2-7, with a possible D match to TRBD1 (5 bases). The CDR3 consists of 13 residues. CDR3 sequence (DNA): TGTACCAGCAGTAGGGGCTTCACCTACGAGCAGTACTTC. This gives the protein CTSSRGFTYEQYF.

The genes are TRBV27 and TRBJ2-3, with a weak D call TRBD2 (5 bases). Per the germline V gene, CDR1 is MNHEY and CDR2 is SMNVEV (reference sequence). This CDR3 has 16 amino acids. Trimming took off 4 bases at V and 1 base at J, with 15 bases between the two ends. CDR3 sequence: CASSSGSSWRTDTQYF. CDR3 nucleotides: TGTGCCAGCAGTTCGGGGTCGAGTTGGCGCACAGATACGCAGTATTTT.

J is TRBJ2-2 and V is TRBV20-1, with 9 bases fitting TRBD2. Germline V gene data show CDR1 as DFQATT and CDR2 as SNEGSKA (reference sequence). V dropped 0 bases and J dropped 1; count of bases not matched to a gene: 18. The CDR3 sequence is 21 residues long. In nucleotides, the CDR3 is TGCAGTGCTAGAGATCCCACACGACGGTTGGCGGGGGGGATGAACACCGGGGAGCTGTTTTTT. Translating gives CSARDPTRRLAGGMNTGELFF.

This clonotype was picked up a small number of times. The J gene is TRBJ1-6, the V gene TRBV9; no reliable D call. This CDR3 is 15 amino acids long. Germline V gene data show CDR1 as SGDLS and CDR2 as YYNGEE. V dropped 0 bases and J dropped 7 bases, with 11 bases sitting between them. CDR3: CASSVAGMKNSPLHF. The CDR3 nucleotides read TGTGCCAGCAGCGTAGCTGGGATGAAAAATTCACCCCTCCACTTT.

This clonotype was counted only a few times. The chain combines TRBV5-1 with TRBJ2-7; 7 nucleotides line up with TRBD1. Unmatched junction bases numbered 6, after V lost 1 base and J lost 5 bases. The CDR3 has 14 amino acids. Germline-derived CDR1 and CDR2 are SGHRS and YFSETQ. CDR3 sequence reads: CASSLTGDKNEQYF. In DNA, the CDR3 is TGCGCCAGCAGCTTGACAGGGGATAAGAACGAGCAGTACTTC.

This clonotype was found a few times. This chain connects TRBV6-2 or TRBV6-3 to TRBJ2-1; the D is unclear. The CDR3 has 13 amino acids. The germline gives CDR1 MNHEY, CDR2 SVGEGT. V shed 7 bases and J shed 7 bases, with 14 bases lying between them. This CDR3 is CASIDGWVNEQFF. Written as DNA, the CDR3 is TGTGCCAGCATCGACGGGTGGGTAAATGAGCAGTTCTTC.

The genes are TRBV6-5 and TRBJ2-3; D call uncertain. V gave up 7 bases and J gave up 2 bases, with 13 bases separating them. This CDR3 has 14 amino acids. The germline gives CDR1 MNHEY, CDR2 SVGAGI. CDR3 residues: CASTPRWATDTQYF. Here the CDR3 DNA reads TGTGCCAGCACCCCGCGCTGGGCCACAGATACGCAGTATTTT.

This clonotype was observed a few times. J is TRBJ2-5 and V is TRBV5-1; unclear D gene. Germline V gene sequence: CDR1 SGHRS, CDR2 YFSETQ. This CDR3 comprises 15 residues. With 5 bases removed from V and 4 bases from J, the gap between germline ends came to 18 bases. As DNA, the CDR3 is TGCGCCAGCAGTCTGGCAGGTAGTCCGGTAGAGACCCAGTACTTC. As protein: CASSLAGSPVETQYF.

The J gene is TRBJ2-1, the V gene TRBV27; 9 bases match TRBD1. The CDR3 has 17 residues. Germline CDR1 reads MNHEY; CDR2 reads SMNVEV (reference sequence). With 4 bases clipped from V and 6 bases from J, the junction kept 13 bases outside the gene matches. The CDR3 sequence is CASSSGRWDRVRNEQFF. As DNA, the CDR3 is TGTGCCAGCAGTTCAGGACGATGGGACAGGGTACGCAATGAGCAGTTCTTC.

V is TRBV20-1 and J is TRBJ1-1; D perhaps matches TRBD1 (5 bases). V gave up 1 base and J gave up 11 bases, with 8 bases separating them. This CDR3 is built from 10 residues. Germline-derived CDR1 and CDR2 are DFQATT and SNEGSKA (reference sequence). DNA for the CDR3: TGCAGTGCTAGAGGGGGCGGGGCTTTCTTT. Translated: CSARGGGAFF.

The chain uses TRBV10-2 and TRBJ1-6, with D possibly matching TRBD1 (5 bases). The V gene's germline CDR1 is WSHSY and CDR2 SAAADI. The CDR3 runs to 14 residues. The V gene lost 8 bases and the J gene lost 5 bases, with 13 bases spanning the gap. CDR3 region: CASGKGRDNSPLHF. CDR3 in DNA: TGCGCCAGCGGAAAGGGACGGGATAATTCACCCCTCCACTTT.

The genes are TRBV7-9 and TRBJ2-1; D assignment may be TRBD1 or TRBD2 (5 bases each). The V end was cut by 5 bases, the J end by 3 bases, with 20 bases between. The germline CDR1 and CDR2 sequences are SEHNR and FQNEAQ (reference sequence). CDR3 length: 17 amino acids. CDR3 nucleotides: TGTGCCAGCAGCCCGCCAGGGAGAGGTCTGGGCTACAATGAGCAGTTCTTC. As protein: CASSPPGRGLGYNEQFF. Full variable domain (rest looked up from reference TRBV7-9 and TRBJ2-1): DTGVSQNPRHKITKRGQNVTFRCDPISEHNRLYWYRQTLGQGPEFLTYFQNEAQLEKSRLLSDRFSAERPKGSFSTLEIQRTEQGDSAMYLCASSPPGRGLGYNEQFFGPGTRLTVL.

The V and J genes are TRBV6-5 and TRBJ1-2, with 9 bases aligning to TRBD1. Germline-derived CDR1 and CDR2 are MNHEY and SVGAGI. V trimming: 6 bases; J trimming: 6 bases; junction bases outside the gene matches: 8. This CDR3 contains 14 residues. The CDR3, as DNA: TGTGCCAGCAGCTCCACAGGGGGCATGCATGGCTACACCTTC. Translation: CASSSTGGMHGYTF.